This paragraph reports one TCR beta chain. Its antigen is not known. Germline V gene sequence: CDR1 KGHSH, CDR2 LQKENI. With 1 base removed from V and 1 base from J, the gap between germline ends came to 10 bases. This CDR3 has 15 amino acids. Method: immunoSEQ multiplex PCR; TCRdb's copy keeps in-frame clones and lacks some. The sample shows approximately 1.1 million clones, 70% to 80% of them seen only once. The study separated CD4+ cells into CD45RA+ naive and CD45RA-negative memory subsets. These data originate in a study of shared clonotypes between healthy human individuals. Study-wide findings and caveats: Relative to clonotypes present in all four donors, those not shared had lower generation probabilities.

The V gene is TRBV18, the J gene TRBJ1-1; unclear D gene. Sequenced input: memory CD4+ T cells from PBMCs. Subset noted: CD45RA-negative fraction. The clonotype comes from a young man in good health. Some clones in this sample may be carry-over from other donors' samples. The CDR3: CASSPLVSGNTEAFF. In DNA form, the CDR3 reads TGTGCCAGCTCACCACTGGTTTCAGGGAACACTGAAGCTTTCTTT.